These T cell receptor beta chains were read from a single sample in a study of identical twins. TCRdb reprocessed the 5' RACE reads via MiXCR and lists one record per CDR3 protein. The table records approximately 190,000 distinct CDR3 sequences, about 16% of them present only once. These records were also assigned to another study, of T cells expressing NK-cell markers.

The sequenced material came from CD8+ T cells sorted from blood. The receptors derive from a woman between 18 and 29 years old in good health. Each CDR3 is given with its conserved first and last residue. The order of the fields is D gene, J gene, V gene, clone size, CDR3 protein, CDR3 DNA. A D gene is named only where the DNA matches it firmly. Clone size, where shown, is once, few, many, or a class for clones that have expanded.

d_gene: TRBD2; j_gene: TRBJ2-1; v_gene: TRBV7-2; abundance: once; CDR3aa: CASSSGTSGSYNEQFF; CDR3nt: TGTGCCAGCAGCTCGGGGACTAGCGGATCATACAATGAGCAGTTCTTC
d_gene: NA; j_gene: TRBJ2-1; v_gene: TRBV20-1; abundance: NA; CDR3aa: CSASWLGSGGYNEQFF; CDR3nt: TGCAGTGCTAGTTGGCTTGGTAGCGGCGGCTACAATGAGCAGTTCTTC
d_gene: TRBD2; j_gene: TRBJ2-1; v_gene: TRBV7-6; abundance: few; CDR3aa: CASSQYRAGAFNEQFF; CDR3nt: TGTGCCAGCAGCCAGTATCGAGCGGGAGCCTTCAATGAGCAGTTCTTC
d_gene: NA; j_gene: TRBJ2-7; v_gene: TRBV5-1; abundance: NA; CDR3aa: CASSLDQSYEQYF; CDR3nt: TGCGCCAGCAGCTTGGATCAGTCCTACGAGCAGTACTTC
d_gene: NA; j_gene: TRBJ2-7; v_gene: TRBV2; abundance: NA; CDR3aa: CASSESFYEQYF; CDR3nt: TGTGCCAGCAGTGAAAGTTTCTACGAGCAGTACTTC
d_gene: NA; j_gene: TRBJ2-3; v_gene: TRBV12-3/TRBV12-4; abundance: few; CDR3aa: CASSLFSPDTQYF; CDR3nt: TGTGCCAGCAGTTTATTTTCTCCAGATACGCAGTATTTT
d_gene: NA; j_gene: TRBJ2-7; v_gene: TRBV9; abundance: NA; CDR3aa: CASSVSVVTHEQYF; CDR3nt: TGTGCCAGCAGCGTGTCGGTGGTTACCCACGAGCAGTACTTC
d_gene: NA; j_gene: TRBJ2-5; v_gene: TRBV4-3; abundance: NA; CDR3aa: CASSPSASNPPETQYF; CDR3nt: TGCGCCAGCAGTCCCTCGGCCTCGAATCCCCCAGAGACCCAGTACTTC
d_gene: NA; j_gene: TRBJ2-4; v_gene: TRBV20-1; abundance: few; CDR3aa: CSARDIRAEKDIQYF; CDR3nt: TGCAGTGCTAGAGATATCAGGGCCGAAAAGGACATTCAGTACTTC
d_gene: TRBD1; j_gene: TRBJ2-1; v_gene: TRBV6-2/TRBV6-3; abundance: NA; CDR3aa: CASKRGLDEQFF; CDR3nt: TGTGCCAGCAAGAGGGGGCTGGATGAGCAGTTCTTC
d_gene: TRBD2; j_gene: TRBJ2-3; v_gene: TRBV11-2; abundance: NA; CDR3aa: CASSLGLAGVTDTQYF; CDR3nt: TGTGCCAGCAGCTTAGGACTAGCGGGGGTGACAGATACGCAGTATTTT
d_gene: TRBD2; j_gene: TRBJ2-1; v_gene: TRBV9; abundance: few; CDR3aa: CASSGRSGLARVEQFF; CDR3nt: TGTGCCAGCAGCGGGAGATCGGGACTAGCGAGGGTTGAGCAGTTCTTC
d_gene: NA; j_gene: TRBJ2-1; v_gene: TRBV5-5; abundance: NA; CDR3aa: CASSLQRPAEQFF; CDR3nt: TGTGCCAGCAGCTTGCAGCGGCCTGCTGAGCAGTTCTTC
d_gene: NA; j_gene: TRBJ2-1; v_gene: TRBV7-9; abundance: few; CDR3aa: CASSFTTNEQFF; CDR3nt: TGTGCCAGCAGCTTCACGACTAATGAGCAGTTCTTC
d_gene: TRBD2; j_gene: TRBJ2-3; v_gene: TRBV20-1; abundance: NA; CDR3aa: CSAGGTPDTQYF; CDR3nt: TGCAGTGCCGGGGGGACGCCAGATACGCAGTATTTT
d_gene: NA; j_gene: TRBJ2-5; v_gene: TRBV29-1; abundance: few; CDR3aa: CSVVQETQYF; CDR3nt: TGCAGCGTTGTCCAAGAGACCCAGTACTTC
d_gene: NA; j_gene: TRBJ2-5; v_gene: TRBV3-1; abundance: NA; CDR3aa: CASSPWTEGLETQYF; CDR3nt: TGTGCCAGCAGCCCCTGGACGGAGGGTTTGGAGACCCAGTACTTC
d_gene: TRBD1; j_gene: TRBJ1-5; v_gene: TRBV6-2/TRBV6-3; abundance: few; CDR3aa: CASSYDRGGQPQHF; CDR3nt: TGTGCCAGCAGTTATGACAGGGGTGGACAGCCCCAGCATTTT
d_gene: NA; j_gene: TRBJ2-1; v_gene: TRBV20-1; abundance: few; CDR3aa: CSAPFFPHYNEQFF; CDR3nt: TGCAGTGCTCCCTTCTTTCCACATTACAATGAGCAGTTCTTC
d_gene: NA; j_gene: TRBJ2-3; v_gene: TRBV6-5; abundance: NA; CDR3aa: CASSYKGRSTDTQYF; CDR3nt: TGTGCCAGCAGTTATAAAGGGAGAAGCACAGATACGCAGTATTTT
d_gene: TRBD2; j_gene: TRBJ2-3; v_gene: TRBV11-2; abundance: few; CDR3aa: CASSLNIRTSQKTDTQYF; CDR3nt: TGTGCCAGCAGCTTAAATATCCGGACTAGCCAAAAGACAGATACGCAGTATTTT
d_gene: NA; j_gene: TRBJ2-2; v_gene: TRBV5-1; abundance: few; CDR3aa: CASSLGGSNTGELFF; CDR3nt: TGCGCCAGCAGCTTGGGGGGCTCGAACACCGGGGAGCTGTTTTTT
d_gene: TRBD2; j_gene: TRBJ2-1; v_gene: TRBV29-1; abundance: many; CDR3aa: CSGSSGGNEQFF; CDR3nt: TGCAGCGGATCTAGCGGGGGTAATGAGCAGTTCTTC
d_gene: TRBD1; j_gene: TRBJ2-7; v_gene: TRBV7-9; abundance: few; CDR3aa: CASSGNRGRVSYEQYF; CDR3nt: TGTGCCAGCAGCGGTAACAGGGGAAGGGTTTCCTACGAGCAGTACTTC
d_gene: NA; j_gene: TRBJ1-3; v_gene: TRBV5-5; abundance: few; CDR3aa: CASSLGLTMWDTIYF; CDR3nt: TGTGCCAGCAGCTTGGGACTGACCATGTGGGACACCATATATTTT
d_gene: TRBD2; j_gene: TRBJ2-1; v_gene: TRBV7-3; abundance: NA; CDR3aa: CASSSPSGIMYEQFF; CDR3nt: TGTGCCAGCAGCTCCCCTAGCGGTATTATGTATGAGCAGTTCTTC
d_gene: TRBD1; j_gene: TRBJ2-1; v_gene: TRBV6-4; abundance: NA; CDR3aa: CASTDRDRTLPGSYNEQFF; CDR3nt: TGTGCCAGCACTGACCGGGACAGGACCCTCCCCGGCTCCTACAATGAGCAGTTCTTC
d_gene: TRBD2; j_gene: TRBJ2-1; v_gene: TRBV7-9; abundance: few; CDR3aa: CASSLSGLADRNEQFF; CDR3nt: TGTGCCAGCAGCTTATCAGGACTAGCGGATCGCAATGAGCAGTTCTTC
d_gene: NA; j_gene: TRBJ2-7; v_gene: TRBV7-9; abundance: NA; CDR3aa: CASSYRGTEQYF; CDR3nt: TGTGCCAGCAGCTATCGGGGGACCGAGCAGTACTTC
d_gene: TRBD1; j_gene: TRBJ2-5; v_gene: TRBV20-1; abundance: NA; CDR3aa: CSATTQGAQETQYF; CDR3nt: TGCAGTGCCACAACTCAGGGGGCGCAGGAGACCCAGTACTTC
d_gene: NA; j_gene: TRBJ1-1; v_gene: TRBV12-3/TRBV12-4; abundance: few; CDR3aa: CASSLFRGAGTEAFF; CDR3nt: TGTGCCAGCAGTTTATTTCGGGGGGCGGGCACTGAGGCTTTCTTT
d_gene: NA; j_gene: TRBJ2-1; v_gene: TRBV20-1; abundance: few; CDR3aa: CSARAEGSEQFF; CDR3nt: TGCAGTGCTAGAGCGGAGGGGAGTGAGCAGTTCTTC
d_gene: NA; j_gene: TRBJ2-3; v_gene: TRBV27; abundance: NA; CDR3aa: CASIGGTSTDTQYF; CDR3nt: TGTGCCAGCATAGGGGGGACGAGCACAGATACGCAGTATTTT
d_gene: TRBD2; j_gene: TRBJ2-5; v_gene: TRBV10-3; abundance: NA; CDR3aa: CAISESTSRPETQYF; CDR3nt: TGTGCCATCAGTGAGTCGACTAGCAGGCCAGAGACCCAGTACTTC
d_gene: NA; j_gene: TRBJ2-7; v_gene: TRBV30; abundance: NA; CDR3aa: CAWSLTGLYEQYF; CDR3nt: TGTGCCTGGAGCTTAACAGGTCTTTACGAGCAGTACTTC
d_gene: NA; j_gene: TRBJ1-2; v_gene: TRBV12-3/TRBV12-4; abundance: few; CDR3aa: CASRGDSPANYGYTF; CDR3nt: TGTGCCAGCAGGGGAGACAGTCCGGCTAACTATGGCTACACCTTC
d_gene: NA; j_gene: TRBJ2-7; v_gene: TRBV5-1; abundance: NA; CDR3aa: CASSFDWAYEQYF; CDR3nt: TGCGCCAGCAGCTTCGACTGGGCCTACGAGCAGTACTTC